This TCR beta chain derives from a study of long-term antiretroviral therapy in people with HIV. Sequencing relied on immunoSEQ assay v3.0, run at survey level. TCRdb keeps only in-frame clones here, not all; method: immunoSEQ multiplex PCR. The sample lists roughly 30,000 clones, approximately 90% occurring once. The sample holds one count of this clone. The clonotype originates from a middle-aged man with HIV. The material was unsorted PBMCs, obtained 3.2 years before starting antiretroviral therapy.

CDR3 protein: CASSNPRANVLTF. The CDR3 DNA is TGTGCCAGCAGCAACCCTCGGGCCAACGTCCTGACTTTC. This rearrangement joins TRBV9 to TRBJ2-6; D not resolved. V shed 4 bases and J shed 5 bases, with 7 bases lying between them. Germline CDR1 reads SGDLS; CDR2 reads YYNGEE. This CDR3 spans 13 amino acids.